By share, the clone carrying this T cell receptor (beta chain) ranks as medium-sized. Its antigen is unknown. This entry comes from a study of T-cell reconstitution after alpha-beta-depleted transplantation in children. Study results and limitations: For some patients, TCRbeta diversity was high at day 60 because of recipient T cells and thymic progenitors that survived. At around two months after transplant, the alpha-beta T cells were reportedly derived from several hundred expanded clones that came from non-depleted graft cells.

Unique molecular identifiers were incorporated into the prepared TCRbeta library. One entry per CDR3 protein, called by TCRdb with MiXCR from the PCR reads. The table includes thousands of distinct CDR3 sequences, 22% detected once. Trimming shortened V by 5 bases and J by 6 bases, and 14 bases separated the two germline ends. CDR1 is DFQATT, CDR2 SNEGSKA, per germline (reference sequence). The CDR3 runs to 13 residues. V is TRBV20-1 and J is TRBJ2-1; D perhaps matches TRBD2 (6 bases). The sequence came from a male patient between 2 and 10 years old who had a stem cell transplant for acute lymphoblastic leukemia, so the T cells may come from the graft donor. The starting material was PBMCs, mostly from graft donor cells, obtained 60 days after TCRalphabeta/CD19-depleted stem cell transplant. The CDR3 is CSAGTPSPNEQFF. CDR3 DNA sequence: TGCAGTGCTGGGACTCCCAGCCCCAATGAGCAGTTCTTC.